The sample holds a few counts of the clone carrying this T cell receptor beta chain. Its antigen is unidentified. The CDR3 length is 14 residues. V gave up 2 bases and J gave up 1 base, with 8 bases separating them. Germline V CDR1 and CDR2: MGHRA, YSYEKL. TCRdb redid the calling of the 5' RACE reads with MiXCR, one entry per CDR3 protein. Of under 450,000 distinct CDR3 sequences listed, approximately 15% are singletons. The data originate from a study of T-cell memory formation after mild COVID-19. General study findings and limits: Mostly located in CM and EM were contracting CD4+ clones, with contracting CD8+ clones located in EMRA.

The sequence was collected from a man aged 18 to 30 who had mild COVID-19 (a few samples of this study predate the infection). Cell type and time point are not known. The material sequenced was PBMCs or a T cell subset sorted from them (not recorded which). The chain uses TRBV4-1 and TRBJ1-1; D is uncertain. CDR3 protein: CASSQTRENTEAFF. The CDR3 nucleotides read TGCGCCAGCAGCCAAACCCGGGAGAACACTGAAGCTTTCTTT.